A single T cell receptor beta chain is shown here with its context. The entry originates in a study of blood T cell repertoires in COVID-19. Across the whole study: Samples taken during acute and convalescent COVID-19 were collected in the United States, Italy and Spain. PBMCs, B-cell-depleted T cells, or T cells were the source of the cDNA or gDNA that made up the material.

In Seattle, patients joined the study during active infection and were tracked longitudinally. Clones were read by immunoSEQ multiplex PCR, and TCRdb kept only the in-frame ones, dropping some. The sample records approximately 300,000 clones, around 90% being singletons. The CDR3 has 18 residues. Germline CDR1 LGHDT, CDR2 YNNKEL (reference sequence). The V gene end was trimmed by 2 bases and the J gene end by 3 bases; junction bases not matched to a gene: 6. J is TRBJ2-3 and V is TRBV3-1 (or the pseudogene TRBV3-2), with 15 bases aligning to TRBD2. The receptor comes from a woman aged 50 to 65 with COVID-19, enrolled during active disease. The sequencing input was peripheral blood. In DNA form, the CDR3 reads TGTGCCAGCAGCCAACTCGGACTAGCGGGAGGGCGAACAGATACGCAGTATTTT. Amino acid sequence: CASSQLGLAGGRTDTQYF.